These T cell receptor beta chains were read from a single sample in a study of T cells after yellow fever vaccination. TCRdb re-analysed the 5' RACE reads in MiXCR, keeping a single row per CDR3 protein. The table lists 610,000 or so distinct CDR3 sequences, 9% to 15% of them singletons. The material sequenced was PBMCs, taken on the day of the yellow fever booster vaccination. The receptors shown here come from a man aged 30 to 39 who received the YFV17D yellow fever vaccine. Each CDR3 is given with its conserved first and last residue. The D gene is left open where the match is weak. Clone size is not always given. Where it is, it says once, few, many or a class for expanded clones.

clone_size d_call j_call v_call cdr3_nt cdr3_aa
few TRBD1 TRBJ1-2 TRBV29-1 TGCAGCGTTTCGACAACGCAGGGACAGGGGGCTAGGGGCTACACCTTC CSVSTTQGQGARGYTF
few - TRBJ1-4 TRBV3-1 TGTGCCAGCAGCCAAGTTGGAGGGGCTGAAAAACTGTTTTTT CASSQVGGAEKLFF
- TRBD2 TRBJ2-3 TRBV20-1 TGCAGTGTCGTGGGGGGGACTTCTTTTGGGGATACGCAGTATTTT CSVVGGTSFGDTQYF
few TRBD1 TRBJ2-5 TRBV30 TGTGCCTGGAGTATACTACAGGGGGCGGGAGAGACCCAGTACTTC CAWSILQGAGETQYF
few - TRBJ2-7 TRBV5-1 TGCGCCAGCAGCTTGATCGGGGCGCACACCTACGAGCAGTACTTC CASSLIGAHTYEQYF
- - TRBJ1-1 TRBV10-3 TGTGCCATCAGTGACCGGACGGCCAACACTGAAGCTTTCTTT CAISDRTANTEAFF
few TRBD2 TRBJ2-1 TRBV5-1 TGCGCCAGCAGCTCTCCGGGCCCCCAGGGAGGGGAGCAGTTCTTC CASSSPGPQGGEQFF
- - TRBJ1-1 TRBV5-6 TGTGCCAGCAGCTGGAATACAGGGAACACTGAAGCTTTCTTT CASSWNTGNTEAFF
- - TRBJ1-4 TRBV6-6 TGTGCCAGCCAAGGACGGAAGAATGAAAAACTGTTTTTT CASQGRKNEKLFF
few TRBD1 TRBJ1-4 TRBV5-1 TGCGCCAGCAGGCCTACAGGGGATCGGTCTGAAAAACTGTTTTTT CASRPTGDRSEKLFF
- - TRBJ2-3 TRBV12-3/TRBV12-4 TGTGCCAGCAGTTTAATCTCAGATACGCAGTATTTT CASSLISDTQYF
few TRBD2 TRBJ2-7 TRBV12-3/TRBV12-4 TGTGCCAGCCGGACTAGCGGGAGTAAAAACGAGCAGTACTTC CASRTSGSKNEQYF
few - TRBJ2-7 TRBV5-4 TGTGCCAGCAGCTGGGGCCACGCCTACGAGCAGTACTTC CASSWGHAYEQYF
- - TRBJ1-3 TRBV5-1 TGCACCAGCAGCTTCGACGGAGCCTCCGGAAACACCATATATTTT CTSSFDGASGNTIYF
- - TRBJ1-1 TRBV29-1 TGCAGCGTGACCCCCCGACTCTCGCTGGGAGAAGCTTTCTTT CSVTPRLSLGEAFF
- - TRBJ2-1 TRBV25-1 TGTGCCAGCAGTCGGCCGGGCCTCAATGAGCAGTTCTTC CASSRPGLNEQFF
- TRBD2 TRBJ2-1 TRBV25-1 TGTGCCAGCAGTGGGGCGGGAGCCCACAATGAGCAGTTCTTC CASSGAGAHNEQFF
- - TRBJ2-5 TRBV6-1 TGTGCCAGCAGTGAAGAGCTGGAGGGGACCCAGTACTTC CASSEELEGTQYF
few TRBD2 TRBJ2-3 TRBV20-1 TGCAGTGCAATAGCGGGAGGTCGCACAGATACGCAGTATTTT CSAIAGGRTDTQYF
- TRBD2 TRBJ2-2 TRBV7-3 TGTGCCAGCAGCTTATATAGCGGGGGCACCGGGGAGCTGTTTTTT CASSLYSGGTGELFF
- - TRBJ2-5 TRBV5-1 TGCGCCAGCAGCTTGGAAGGACAAGAATCCCAGTACTTC CASSLEGQESQYF
many - TRBJ2-1 TRBV7-2 TGTGCCAGCAGTTTACGGGGTTCGAGCTACAATGAGCAGTTCTTC CASSLRGSSYNEQFF
few - TRBJ1-4 TRBV29-1 TGCAGCGTTATCGAGCGCCCAGGGGAAAAACTGTTTTTT CSVIERPGEKLFF
- TRBD1 TRBJ2-2 TRBV7-6 TGTGCCAGCAGTCCCGGACAGGGGACTAACACCGGGGAGCTGTTTTTT CASSPGQGTNTGELFF
many TRBD2 TRBJ2-1 TRBV10-3 TGTGCCATTGCCACAGAACTACAACTCGCGGGAGGGCGGGGTGAGCAGTTCTTC CAIATELQLAGGRGEQFF
- TRBD2 TRBJ2-3 TRBV29-1 TGCAGCGTCCGTACCGGGACTAGCGGGAGTGGCACAGATACGCAGTATTTT CSVRTGTSGSGTDTQYF
- - TRBJ2-2 TRBV20-1 TGCAGTGCGCCGTGGGTAGGGACCGGGGAGCTGTTTTTT CSAPWVGTGELFF
few - TRBJ2-7 TRBV25-1 TGTGCCAGCAGAGGCGGGCTATCTTCCTACGAGCAGTACTTC CASRGGLSSYEQYF
- - TRBJ2-1 TRBV4-1 TGCGCCAGCAGCCAAGACGTCTCTCAAAATGGGATAGCAAAGGAGATGTTCTTC CASSQDVSQNGIAKEMFF
- TRBD2 TRBJ2-1 TRBV7-2 TGTGCCAGCAGCTTAGCGCTGATTACCGGACTAGCGGGTGGGAATGAGCAGTTCTTC CASSLALITGLAGGNEQFF
- TRBD2 TRBJ2-5 TRBV20-1 TGCTGCGCTAGAGATCTTGGGGGAGGGACCCGAAAGACCCAGTACTTC CCARDLGGGTRKTQYF
- TRBD2 TRBJ2-1 TRBV7-3 TGTGCCAGCAGCTTAGGCGGGGGACTAGCCCCGGAGCAGTTCTTC CASSLGGGLAPEQFF
many - TRBJ1-5 TRBV5-4 TGTGCCAGCAGCCTTTATGGAGGGTGCGATCAGCCCCAGCATTTT CASSLYGGCDQPQHF
few TRBD2 TRBJ2-1 TRBV7-9 TGTGCCAGCAGCTTAGTTAGCGGGAGTATGAATGAGCAGTTCTTC CASSLVSGSMNEQFF
few - TRBJ1-4 TRBV28 TGTGCCAGCAGTTTATCAGGTCTGGGCGGGGAAAAACTGTTTTTT CASSLSGLGGEKLFF
few TRBD2 TRBJ2-2 TRBV3-1 TGTGCCAGCAGCCTACGGCTAGCGGGAAGTCCCGGGGAGCTGTTTTTT CASSLRLAGSPGELFF
- - TRBJ1-3 TRBV20-1 TGCAGTGCACCTTTGACCCAACGGGGAAACACCATATATTTT CSAPLTQRGNTIYF
- TRBD2 TRBJ2-1 TRBV19 TGTGCCAGTACGCCGGGAGGGCCAAGATCCTACAATGAGCAGTTCTTC CASTPGGPRSYNEQFF